The rows below give T cell receptor beta chains drawn from one sample of a study of T cells in Graves' hyperthyroidism and ophthalmopathy. TCRdb itself ran the multiplex PCR reads through MiXCR, one entry per CDR3 protein. The sample comprises approximately 700,000 distinct CDR3 sequences, nearly 45% of which are singletons, and roughly 7.2% rests with the top ten. The specimen was peripheral blood or thyroid tissue (not recorded which). The receptors derive from an adult man with Graves' disease, either hyperthyroidism or ophthalmopathy (not recorded which). Both conserved end residues are part of each CDR3. The D gene is left open where the match is weak. Size values are once, few and many counts, or a class for expanded clones, and some rows have none.

D gene,V gene,J gene,CDR3 length,clone size,CDR3 DNA,CDR3 protein
TRBD2,TRBV9,TRBJ2-7,16,few,TGTGCCAGCAGCGTAGGCCTAGCGGGGATATCCTACGAGCAGTACTTC,CASSVGLAGISYEQYF
.,TRBV7-8,TRBJ1-5,13,.,TGTGCCAGCAGCTTAGCGCCTGGCAGGCATCAGCATTTT,CASSLAPGRHQHF
.,TRBV12-3/TRBV12-4,TRBJ2-5,13,.,TGTGCCAGCAGTCACGGAGGTTACGAGACCCAGTACTTC,CASSHGGYETQYF
.,TRBV7-9,TRBJ1-5,15,.,TGCGCCAGCAGGCCGGGGGATGATAGCAATCAGCCCCAGCATTTT,CASRPGDDSNQPQHF
.,TRBV7-9,TRBJ2-7,12,many,TGTGCCAGCAGCTTAAGAGCCTACGAGCAGTACTTC,CASSLRAYEQYF
.,TRBV7-6,TRBJ1-2,16,few,TGTGCCAGCAGTTCAACCCCCTGGACCTCAGGCGATGGCTACACCTTC,CASSSTPWTSGDGYTF
TRBD1,TRBV7-6,TRBJ2-7,11,.,TGTGCCAGCGGACAGGGGGACGAGCAGTACTTC,CASGQGDEQYF
TRBD1,TRBV5-1,TRBJ1-5,17,.,TGCGCCAGCAGCTTGGTCCCAGGGGGTCTTAGCAATCAGCCCCAGCATTTT,CASSLVPGGLSNQPQHF
.,TRBV29-1,TRBJ1-2,13,.,TGCAGCGCGATAACAGGGAGGGTCTATGGCTACACCTTC,CSAITGRVYGYTF
.,TRBV29-1,TRBJ1-2,12,many,TGCAGCGCTTTAGGAGGGAACTATGGCTACACCTTC,CSALGGNYGYTF
.,TRBV2,TRBJ1-6,15,.,TGTGCCAGCAGTTACTCTAAAACAGCTAATTCACCCCTCCACTTT,CASSYSKTANSPLHF
TRBD1,TRBV5-1,TRBJ1-1,15,many,TGCGCCAGCAGCTCGGGACAGGGCTTAGGCACTGAAGCTTTCTTT,CASSSGQGLGTEAFF
TRBD1,TRBV5-1,TRBJ1-3,15,.,TGCGCCAGCAGCCAAGGACAGGGTCTGGGCTACACCATATATTTT,CASSQGQGLGYTIYF
.,TRBV20-1,TRBJ2-5,13,.,TGCAGTGCTAGACCGGTGCACCAAGAGACCCAGTACTTC,CSARPVHQETQYF
.,TRBV2,TRBJ2-5,13,many,TGTGCCAGCATGGTGACAGCCCAAGAGACCCAGTACTTC,CASMVTAQETQYF
.,TRBV10-3,TRBJ1-5,16,many,TGTGCCATCAGTGAGTTATGGGAAAATAGCAATCAGCCCCAGCATTTT,CAISELWENSNQPQHF
.,TRBV5-1,TRBJ2-7,14,.,TGTGCCAGCAGCTTGGACAGTAGCTCCCACGAGCAGTACTTC,CASSLDSSSHEQYF
.,TRBV5-1,TRBJ1-1,15,.,TGCGCCAGCAGCTTGGGTGGCAGGGTGAACACTGAAGCTTTCTTT,CASSLGGRVNTEAFF
TRBD1,TRBV7-8,TRBJ1-6,14,.,TGTACCAGCAGCTTAGGGACAGATAATTCACCCCTCCACTTT,CTSSLGTDNSPLHF
TRBD2,TRBV7-8,TRBJ2-5,16,few,TGTGCCAGCAGCTTATTGGGACTAGCGGGTCAAGAGACCCAGTACTTC,CASSLLGLAGQETQYF
TRBD1,TRBV5-1,TRBJ2-2,15,.,TGCGCCAGCAGAGGTCTAGGGGGCAACACCGGGGAGCTGTTTTTT,CASRGLGGNTGELFF
.,TRBV7-9,TRBJ2-2,15,many,TGTGCCAGCAGCTTAGGCGGAGGGACCACCGGGGAGCTGTTTTTT,CASSLGGGTTGELFF
.,TRBV7-2,TRBJ1-1,13,.,TGTGCCAGCAGGTTGGGACATTACACTGAAGCTTTCTTT,CASRLGHYTEAFF
.,TRBV20-1,TRBJ1-1,17,few,TGCAGTGCTAGAGATCCGCCGGGACGGAACTCGAACACTGAAGCTTTCTTT,CSARDPPGRNSNTEAFF
TRBD1,TRBV6-1,TRBJ1-5,15,.,TGTGCCAGCAGTGAACCCGACAGGGGTCATCAGCCCCAGCATTTT,CASSEPDRGHQPQHF
TRBD1,TRBV10-1,TRBJ1-5,15,.,TGCGCCGTCCCGACAGGGAATGGAGGAATTCAGCCCCAGCATTTT,CAVPTGNGGIQPQHF
.,TRBV19,TRBJ1-5,13,many,TGTGCCAGTAGTATGGAGGGGGGCCTGGCCCAGCATTTT,CASSMEGGLAQHF
.,TRBV6-5,TRBJ1-5,15,.,TGTGCCAGCAGTTGGGACGGAAAAAGCAATCAGCCCCAGCATTTT,CASSWDGKSNQPQHF
.,TRBV2,TRBJ1-6,17,many,TGTGCCAGCAGTGAGGCCCTAGGGAGCGCCTATAATTCACCCCTCCACTTT,CASSEALGSAYNSPLHF
TRBD1,TRBV11-1,TRBJ1-6,19,.,TGTGCCAGCAGCTTAGAGGTGGGACAGCTTATGACCTATAATTCACCCCTCCACTTT,CASSLEVGQLMTYNSPLHF
TRBD1,TRBV25-1,TRBJ1-5,16,.,TGTGCCTGCAGTGCCCCACCGGACAGGGGGGATCAGCCCCAGCATTTT,CACSAPPDRGDQPQHF
.,TRBV6-1,TRBJ1-2,15,.,TGTGCCAGCAGTGACTACAAAGAAAGGAAGTATGGCTACACCTTC,CASSDYKERKYGYTF
.,TRBV29-1,TRBJ1-1,9,.,TGCAGGGAGAACACTGAAGCTTTCTTT,CRENTEAFF